What follows are 14 T cell receptor beta chains derived from one specimen sequenced in a study of naive and memory T cell subsets. Whole-study results and caveats: Naive repertoires, especially CD8, held a few larger clonotypes, possibly memory cells re-expressing CD45RA.

Two oligonucleotides, mixed equimolar, formed the beta constant-region primer covering TRBC1 and TRBC2. The ligated cDNA underwent four PCR rounds using SP2 and nested alpha and beta constant-region primers. TCRdb called the UMI-ligation and nested PCR reads again in MiXCR, with one record for every CDR3 protein. The sample holds over 90,000 distinct CDR3 sequences, about 10% seen once. The antigens of these receptors remain unknown. The source material was naive CD4+ T cells from blood. These receptors all come from a human donor in good health.

The genes are TRBV28 and TRBJ1-6; D may be TRBD1 (5 bases). CDR3 length: 12 residues. The germline V gene has CDR1 MDHEN and CDR2 SYDVKM. Trimming stripped 7 bases from V and 6 bases from J, with 7 bases between. Here the CDR3 DNA reads TGTGCCAGCACAGACAGTAATTCACCCCTCCACTTT. Translation: CASTDSNSPLHF.

This clonotype was counted between two and nine times. The rearrangement uses TRBV20-1 and TRBJ1-1, with TRBD1 identical over 9 bases. The junction had 8 bases not matched to a gene; V was cut back by 6 bases and J by 0 bases. Germline V lookup: CDR1 DFQATT, CDR2 SNEGSKA (reference sequence). The CDR3 is 15 residues long. CDR3 sequence reads: CSARGTGRMNTEAFF. CDR3 DNA sequence: TGCAGTGCCAGGGGGACAGGGCGAATGAACACTGAAGCTTTCTTT.

This clonotype has just a few counts. The V and J genes are TRBV20-1 and TRBJ2-7; D is unresolved. The CDR3 is 11 residues long. Germline V gene sequence: CDR1 DFQATT, CDR2 SNEGSKA (reference sequence). CDR3 nucleotides: TGCAGCGCAAGTACCGCCTACGAGCAGTACTTC. This translates into CSASTAYEQYF.

This clonotype has only a few counts. V is TRBV30 and J is TRBJ1-5, with D hard to call. Germline CDR1 GTSNPN, CDR2 SVGIG (reference sequence). The CDR3 totals 13 residues. V lost 0 bases, J lost 4 bases, and 7 bases lay in between. This CDR3 reads CAWSVSGNQPQHF. In nucleotides, the CDR3 is TGTGCCTGGAGTGTAAGCGGGAATCAGCCCCAGCATTTT.

The gene calls are TRBV20-1 and TRBJ1-1; D gene ambiguous. Between the trimmed V and J ends, which lost 5 bases and 11 bases, there was a span of 18 bases. This CDR3 comprises 12 residues. From germline, CDR1 is DFQATT and CDR2 SNEGSKA (reference sequence). CDR3 loop: CSARLRVGGAFF. For the CDR3, the DNA is TGCAGTGCTCGGCTGAGGGTGGGCGGGGCTTTCTTT.

This clonotype was counted between two and nine times. The chain couples TRBV3-1 to TRBJ2-5, with TRBD2 identical over 7 bases. The length of the CDR3 is 15 residues. The germline V gene encodes CDR1 LGHDT and CDR2 YNNKEL (reference sequence). V trimming: 4 bases; J trimming: 5 bases; junction bases outside the gene matches: 10. As DNA, the CDR3 is TGTGCCAGCAGCCGGGCAAGCGGGAAGTCGGAGACCCAGTACTTC. It codes for CASSRASGKSETQYF.

V is TRBV7-3 and J is TRBJ1-1; D uncertain. In germline, CDR1 is SGHTA, CDR2 FQGTGA. Trimming took off 1 base at V and 8 bases at J, with 11 bases between the two ends. The CDR3 covers 13 residues. The CDR3 spells CASSLMVYSEAFF. Written as DNA, the CDR3 is TGTGCCAGCAGCTTAATGGTTTACAGCGAAGCTTTCTTT.

This clonotype was seen a few times. The chain combines TRBV15 with TRBJ2-3; TRBD1 aligns across 7 bases. This CDR3 has 15 residues. In germline, CDR1 is LNHNV, CDR2 YYDKDF (reference sequence). With V trimmed by 6 bases and J by 2 bases, 8 bases remained unmatched. CDR3 protein: CATRKRQGNTDTQYF. Written as DNA, the CDR3 is TGTGCCACCAGGAAACGACAGGGTAACACAGATACGCAGTATTTT.

This clonotype came up a few times. This chain connects TRBV27 to TRBJ2-7, with 7 positions matching TRBD2. V shed 0 bases and J 7 bases; nucleotides not matched to a gene: 12. Looked up from germline, CDR1 is MNHEY and CDR2 is SMNVEV (reference sequence). This CDR3 is 16 amino acids long. As DNA, the CDR3 is TGTGCCAGCAGTTTATCGAGCGGGGCCCGCTACGGGGAGCAGTACTTC. Protein product: CASSLSSGARYGEQYF.

This clonotype came up a few times. The gene calls are TRBV5-1 and TRBJ2-7, with 7 bases lining up with TRBD1. The V and J ends lost 1 base and 5 bases, in that order; junction bases with no gene match: 9. Germline CDR1 SGHRS, CDR2 YFSETQ. The CDR3 extends over 15 amino acids. In DNA form, the CDR3 reads TGCGCCAGCAGCTTGCCGACAGGGCTCCGAGACGAGCAGTACTTC. Encoded protein: CASSLPTGLRDEQYF. Full variable domain (missing parts from reference TRBV5-1 and TRBJ2-7): KAGVTQTPRYLIKTRGQQVTLSCSPISGHRSVSWYQQTPGQGLQFLFEYFSETQRNKGNFPGRFSGRQFSNSRSEMNVSTLELGDSALYLCASSLPTGLRDEQYFGPGTRLTVT.

There are many counts of this clonotype. The chain links TRBV18 to TRBJ2-5; 12 bases align to TRBD2. Germline CDR1 and CDR2: KGHSH and LQKENI. The CDR3 length is 15 residues. The V segment lost 5 bases and the J segment 2 bases; nucleotides outside the gene matches: 3. CDR3 bases: TGTGCCAGCTCAGCAGGACTAGCGGGACAAGAGACCCAGTACTTC. This encodes CASSAGLAGQETQYF.

This sequence joins TRBV5-4 and TRBJ2-6; 12 bases are shared with TRBD1. Germline V gene lookup returns CDR1 SGHNT and CDR2 YYREEE (reference sequence). V shed 1 base, J shed 1 base, and the junction held 9 bases outside the gene matches. The CDR3 length is 20 residues. In DNA, the CDR3 is TGTGCCAGCAGCTTGACTTGGGGGACAGGGGGCGCGTCTGGGGCCAACGTCCTGACTTTC. Protein product: CASSLTWGTGGASGANVLTF.

About this clonotype itself: This may be a read error, as it is one base from a much larger clone. The chain carries TRBV7-9 and TRBJ2-2; TRBD1 agrees at 7 bases. The CDR3 sequence is 17 residues long. CDR1 SEHNR and CDR2 FQNEAQ come from the germline V gene (reference sequence). Trimming removed 5 bases from V and 0 bases from J; junction bases left unmatched: 9. The CDR3 loop is CASSTPGTEPNTGELFF. For the CDR3, the DNA is TGTGCCAGCAGCACACCCGGGACAGAGCCGAACACCGGGGAGCTGTTTTTT.

This clonotype was observed a handful of times. The chain is built from TRBV2 and TRBJ1-1; D gene unclear. Looked up from germline, CDR1 is SNHLY and CDR2 is FYNNEI. Trimming stripped 5 bases from V and 11 bases from J, with 12 bases between. The CDR3 length is 11 residues. CDR3 nucleotides: TGTGCCAGCAGTTTTATACGGGAGGCTTTCTTT. This sequence encodes CASSFIREAFF.